Listed here are 11 T cell receptor beta chains from one sample, sequenced in a study of T cells after yellow fever vaccination. TCRdb reprocessed the 5' RACE reads with MiXCR, giving one entry per CDR3 protein. The data show under 250,000 distinct CDR3 sequences, less than 8.5% seen once. The sample here was CD4+ T cells sorted from PBMCs, taken 15 days after the yellow fever booster vaccination. These receptors came from a man aged 30-40 years who received the YFV17D yellow fever vaccine.

In DNA, the CDR3 is TGCGCCAGCAGACAGGGGAGGGGTGAAAAACTGTTTTTT. Translating it yields CASRQGRGEKLFF. The chain carries TRBV5-1 and TRBJ1-4, with 7 bases that match TRBD1. Germline lookup yields CDR1 SGHRS and CDR2 YFSETQ. The CDR3 has 13 residues. Losses at the gene ends were 5 bases for V and 7 bases for J; bases not matched to a gene: 5. Full variable domain (rest looked up from reference TRBV5-1 and TRBJ1-4): KAGVTQTPRYLIKTRGQQVTLSCSPISGHRSVSWYQQTPGQGLQFLFEYFSETQRNKGNFPGRFSGRQFSNSRSEMNVSTLELGDSALYLCASRQGRGEKLFFGSGTQLSVL.

The DNA for the CDR3 is TGTGCCAGCAGCGTCTATAGCGGGAAAGCACACAATGAGCAGTTCTTC. Amino acid sequence: CASSVYSGKAHNEQFF. This sequence joins TRBV7-2 and TRBJ2-1, with 8 positions matching TRBD2. The CDR3 sequence is 16 residues long. The trim removed 5 bases at V and 5 bases at J, leaving 11 bases unmatched. From germline, CDR1 is SGHTA and CDR2 FQGNSA. Full variable domain (missing parts from reference TRBV7-2 and TRBJ2-1): GAGVSQSPSNKVTEKGKDVELRCDPISGHTALYWYRQSLGQGLEFLIYFQGNSAPDKSGLPSDRFSAERTGGSVSTLTIQRTQQEDSAVYLCASSVYSGKAHNEQFFGPGTRLTVL.

This chain joins TRBV9 and TRBJ1-5; the D is unclear. The CDR3 runs 15 residues. The V and J ends lost 0 bases and 1 base respectively, with 8 bases between them. The germline V gene has CDR1 SGDLS and CDR2 YYNGEE. The CDR3 nucleotides read TGTGCCAGCAGCGTAGGACCGATGAGCAATCAGCCCCAGCATTTT. Encoded protein: CASSVGPMSNQPQHF.

This rearrangement joins TRBV20-1 to TRBJ1-2; TRBD1 is a possible D gene (5 bases). The CDR3 has 13 amino acids. V was pared by 0 bases and J by 2 bases, with 7 bases between. CDR1 and CDR2 from the germline V gene are DFQATT and SNEGSKA (reference sequence). CDR3 loop: CSARDDRNYGYTF. The CDR3 DNA is TGCAGTGCTAGAGATGACAGAAACTATGGCTACACCTTC.

This clonotype was found many times. The chain uses TRBV18 and TRBJ2-5; weak D call: TRBD2 (6 bases). The CDR3 covers 14 residues. Looked up from germline, CDR1 is KGHSH and CDR2 is LQKENI. Between the trimmed V and J ends, which lost 2 bases and 2 bases, there was a span of 9 bases. The CDR3 loop is CASSPGGLQETQYF. The CDR3 DNA follows: TGTGCCAGCTCACCAGGGGGGTTACAAGAGACCCAGTACTTC.

The sample holds many counts of this clonotype. The chain couples TRBV20-1 to TRBJ2-3; the D gene could be TRBD1 or TRBD2 (5 bases each). This CDR3 is 13 amino acids long. The germline CDR1 and CDR2 sequences are DFQATT and SNEGSKA (reference sequence). V was cut by 3 bases and J by 5 bases, with 12 bases left in between. The CDR3 DNA reads as TGCAGTGCTAGGGAGTCGGGGCTAGATACGCAGTATTTT. This encodes CSARESGLDTQYF.

In its sample, this clonotype was seen many times. V gene TRBV24-1 combines with J gene TRBJ1-2, with no clear D. Germline CDR1 and CDR2: KGHDR and SFDVKD. Trimming pared 6 bases from V and 1 base from J, leaving 5 bases between. The CDR3 extends over 12 amino acids. CDR3: CATSRSNYGYTF. CDR3 DNA: TGTGCCACCAGTAGGAGTAACTATGGCTACACCTTC.

This clonotype was counted many times. The chain recombines TRBV12-3 or TRBV12-4 with TRBJ1-4; D remains ambiguous. Trimming stripped 3 bases from V and 9 bases from J, with 8 bases between. The CDR3 loop spans 12 amino acids. Written as DNA, the CDR3 is TGTGCCAGCAGTTTGAACAGCCAAAAACTGTTTTTT. Its translation is CASSLNSQKLFF.

This clonotype showed up just a few times. The chain couples TRBV19 to TRBJ2-3, with a weak D call TRBD2 (6 bases). CDR3 length: 14 amino acids. Trimming shortened V by 3 bases and J by 3 bases, and 10 bases separated the two germline ends. CDR1 and CDR2 from the germline V gene are LNHDA and SQIVND (reference sequence). The CDR3 region has the DNA TGTGCCAGTAGTATGTTACGGGAGACAGATACGCAGTATTTT. This translates into CASSMLRETDTQYF. Filled out from reference TRBV19 and TRBJ2-3, the complete variable domain reads DGGITQSPKYLFRKEGQNVTLSCEQNLNHDAMYWYRQDPGQGLRLIYYSQIVNDFQKGDIAEGYSVSREKKESFPLTVTSAQKNPTAFYLCASSMLRETDTQYFGPGTRLTVL.

The table lists this clonotype with many counts. The V and J genes are TRBV6-2 or TRBV6-3 and TRBJ2-7, with D hard to call. V lost 3 bases, J lost 0 bases, and 12 bases lay in between. Germline V gene sequence: CDR1 MNHEY, CDR2 SVGEGT. The CDR3 has 15 residues. The CDR3 loop reads CASSYGALSSYEQYF. The CDR3 DNA reads as TGTGCCAGCAGTTATGGAGCTCTTAGCTCCTACGAGCAGTACTTC.

The chain recombines TRBV7-2 with TRBJ2-2, with a tentative D call TRBD2 (5 bases). Germline-derived CDR1 and CDR2 are SGHTA and FQGNSA. V gave up 4 bases and J gave up 3 bases, with 9 bases separating them. The CDR3 totals 14 residues. CDR3 region: CASSSRTHTGELFF. In nucleotides, the CDR3 is TGTGCCAGCAGCTCCCGGACTCACACCGGGGAGCTGTTTTTT.